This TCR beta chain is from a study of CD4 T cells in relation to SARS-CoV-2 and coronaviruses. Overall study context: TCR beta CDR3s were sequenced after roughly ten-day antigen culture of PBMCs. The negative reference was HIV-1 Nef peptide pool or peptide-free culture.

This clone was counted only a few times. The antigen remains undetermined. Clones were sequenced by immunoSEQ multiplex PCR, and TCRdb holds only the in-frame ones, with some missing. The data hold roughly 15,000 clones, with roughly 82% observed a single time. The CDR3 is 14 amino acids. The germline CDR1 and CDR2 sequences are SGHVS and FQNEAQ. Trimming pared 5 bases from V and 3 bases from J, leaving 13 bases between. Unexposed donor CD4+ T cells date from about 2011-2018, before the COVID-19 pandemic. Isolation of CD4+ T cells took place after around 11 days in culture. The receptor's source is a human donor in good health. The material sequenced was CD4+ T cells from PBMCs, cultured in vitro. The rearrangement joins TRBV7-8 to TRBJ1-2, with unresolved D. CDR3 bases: TGTGCCAGCAGCCCCCGGGAGGGCGACTATGGCTACACCTTC. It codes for CASSPREGDYGYTF.